One T cell receptor (beta chain) is described in this entry. It has no known antigen specificity. It has no much larger one-base neighbor in the sample; base qualities were not kept. TCR CDR3 regions were amplified from genomic DNA by multiplex PCR using the deep immunoSEQ assay. Extracted genomic DNA from each cell subset was spread evenly across all wells of several immunoSEQ 96-well plates, with each plate serving as a replicate. For sorted subsets, each replicate PCR was loaded with approximately 190 ng genomic DNA, equivalent to roughly 30,000 T cell genomes. The purified libraries were quantified using a Qubit 3.0 fluorometer, sized with a Bioanalyzer 2100, and then quantified again using the KAPA Library Quantification kit. Each immunoSEQ 96-well plate was sequenced on its own single-read 150-cycle Illumina NextSeq 550 flow cell. Turning to the authors' computational methods: The immunoSEQ output contained only junctional sequences without quality scores, so filtering could not match that applied to full-length reads. To assign V/J genes and CDR3, sequences were annotated against IMGT germline references using PyIR, a Python wrapper for IgBLAST v1.9. Reads were removed for weak V/J assignments (E-value above 1e-6), missing CDR3, stop codons, out-of-frame junctions, or ambiguous translated residues. A V3J clonotype was defined by an identical inferred V gene, J gene, and CDR3 amino acid sequence. Percentage overlap between repertoires was computed as shared unique clonotypes divided by the size of the smaller repertoire. RTK rarefaction, the Chao1 estimator, and Recon v2.1 estimates of unobserved clonotypes were used to assess repertoire richness. Generation probabilities for all TCRbeta clonotypes obtained by the gDNA method from a handful of donors were computed using OLGA. The table was pulled from immuneACCESS by TCRdb, which kept in-frame rearrangements only. Such tables lose some clones; where checked, under half of the loss comes from unresolved V genes, and the rest has no known cause. V, J and clone size were drawn from that table, and D and trimming were deduced from the DNA. A total of over 95,000 clones appear in this sample, more than 65% of them only once. The ten largest clones add up to about a quarter of the sample.

The donors were healthy, HIV-negative adults with no recently reported acute infections or vaccinations. Every donor was a Caucasian adult living in Nashville, Tennessee, USA. CD8 memory samples combined magnetically selected CD45RO+ cells with CCR7-negative CD45RA+ effector memory (TemRA) cells. Blood was obtained by leukapheresis, after which PBMCs were separated by Ficoll-Histopaque density gradient centrifugation and cryopreserved in liquid nitrogen vapor phase. Purity and quantity of every magnetically sorted T cell population were checked by analytical flow cytometry. From each sorted fraction, genomic DNA was isolated and quantified by UV absorbance on a Nanodrop 2000c. Its CDR3 holds 14 amino acids, cysteine through phenylalanine. Of the read, only the CDR3 DNA is kept; its 42 bases are in frame from base 1. V has 6 bases trimmed and J has 1 base trimmed; junction bases matching no gene number 7. CDR1 and CDR2 (SGHRS, YFSETQ) derive from the germline V gene.

The data derive from a study of shared clonotypes between healthy human individuals (dated by TCRdb to 2018 to 2020). Regarding the study in general: The cohort comprised a couple of women and a few men aged 18 to 49 years. For each donor, CD4 naive and CD4 memory were each given three plates, CD8 naive was given two plates, and CD8 memory was given one plate. Blood TCR repertoires of roughly five healthy adults were deeply sequenced to estimate repertoire size and the extent of clonotype sharing between individuals. To increase sequencing depth and limit assay-specific biases, TCR repertoire library preparation and sequencing were carried out by different laboratories using diverse techniques. Leukapheresis yielded between about 0.85 and 10 billion PBMCs per donor. On the study overall, not on this receptor specifically: Even with the large sequencing depth, rarefaction of the sorted-subset datasets indicated that sequencing was incomplete. Higher generation probabilities were observed for clonotypes shared by all four sorted-subset donors than for non-shared clonotypes. Naive subsets generally had larger estimated clonotype richness than memory subsets. Sampling was limited to blood, and TCR repertoires in tissue likely differ from TCR repertoires in blood. Because the study included a small number of donors, the genetic and exposure-history diversity represented was limited. Across a handful of donors, about 4.5% of naive CD4, over 3% of naive CD8, roughly 2.3% of memory CD4, and 0.4% to 0.45% of memory CD8 clonotypes were shared. Pairwise subsampling led to the expectation that sequencing depth would affect the degree of clonotype sharing among donors.

The receptor's source is a woman in her thirties in good health. Sequencing input: memory CD8+ T cells sorted from blood. The cell subset or site label, as the study defines it: CD45RO+ cells pooled with CCR7-negative TemRA cells. The chain uses TRBV5-1 and TRBJ2-7; 7 junctional bases match TRBD2. In nucleotide form, the sequence is TGCGCCAGCACCTACGGCGGGGGTTCCTACGAGCAGTACTTC. This sequence encodes CASTYGGGSYEQYF.